This is a list of T cell receptor beta chains from one sample in a study of T-cell memory formation after mild COVID-19. A single record per CDR3 protein comes from TCRdb applying MiXCR to the 5' RACE reads. The repertoire includes just over 400,000 distinct CDR3 sequences, less than 25% of them detected once, and around 13% sits in the top ten. Sequenced sample: PBMCs or a T cell subset sorted from them (not recorded which). The source is an adult woman who had mild COVID-19 (a few samples of this study predate the infection). Cell type and time point are not known. CDR3s include the opening cysteine and the closing phenylalanine or tryptophan.

v_call,cdr3_aa
TRBV21-1,CASSSILHILGEQYF
TRBV7-3,CASSRTSGSQETQYF
TRBV6-2/TRBV6-3,CATAVPMTSSNTGELFF
TRBV20-1,CSASRGQGGYTF
TRBV12-3/TRBV12-4,CASSLGLAGAQETQYF
TRBV11-2,CASSLRLGGSDTQYF
TRBV29-1,CSVVGVGTNTGELFF
TRBV5-4,CASSLPGLAGVNIQYF
TRBV6-2/TRBV6-3,CASSISWKTQYF
TRBV12-3/TRBV12-4,CASSWARNEKLFF
TRBV20-1,CSARATGGEGNYGYTF
TRBV19,CASSIPGPNYGYTF
TRBV30,CAWSLGLAGVGEQFF
TRBV14,CASSQDKGQPQHF
TRBV9,CASNELAGGPDTQYF
TRBV18,CASSPTQNDNEQFF
TRBV7-9,CASSFGRAEDQYF
TRBV14,CASSQVTQYF
TRBV30,CAWARQPFSYEQYF
TRBV30,CAWSKGLETQYF
TRBV7-9,CASSDSRGNEQFF
TRBV3-1,CASSPGLSGGASTDTQYF
TRBV15,CATSRGGEETQYF
TRBV5-1,CASSVQGWSEAFF
TRBV4-1,CASSPNPRQGKSYGYTF
TRBV5-1,CASSLGLAGVGDTQYF
TRBV4-2,CASSQRVRENTEAFF
TRBV7-2,CASSLIYESTEAFF
TRBV11-2,CASSLDLVGTDTQYF
TRBV11-2,CASSLGSREGPYF
TRBV23-1,CASSQFRPQHF
TRBV7-7,CASSLDPGTGPGNTIYF